Presented here are 29 T cell receptor beta chains from one specimen sequenced in a study of blood T cells in healthy people across ages. Together with a sample-barcoded 5' primer, a J-beta primer mix was included in a second PCR lasting about 6 to 11 cycles. TCRdb fed the 5' RACE reads into MiXCR, producing one record per CDR3 protein. Here the sample spans 1.5 million to 2 million distinct CDR3 sequences, almost 35% being singletons. Sequencing input: blood. The origin of the receptors is a woman in her 30s in good health.

This chain connects TRBV4-2 to TRBJ2-1; D ambiguous. V was trimmed by 6 bases and J by 8 bases, leaving 23 bases between them. The germline gives CDR1 LGHNA, CDR2 YNFKEQ. The CDR3 extends over 16 amino acids. The CDR3 sequence is CASSPTPRSQIDEQFF. CDR3 in DNA: TGTGCCAGCAGTCCCACTCCACGAAGTCAGATCGATGAGCAGTTCTTC.

For this clonotype: One end of the junction fails to match germline, which may point to a read error. The chain combines TRBV27 with TRBJ1-2, with a tentative D call TRBD1 (6 bases). This CDR3 contains 12 residues. Germline V gene data show CDR1 as MNHEY and CDR2 as SMNVEV (reference sequence). CDR3 protein: CASSREGGGCTF. The CDR3 DNA is TGTGCCAGCAGTCGAGAGGGGGGTGGCTGCACCTTC.

In nucleotides, the CDR3 is TGTGCCAGCAGCGCTCGGTCGCCGGGACAGGGAGCGACAGATACGCAGTATTTT. Protein: CASSARSPGQGATDTQYF. The chain recombines TRBV7-9 with TRBJ2-3; TRBD1 aligns across 9 bases. The CDR3 covers 18 residues. CDR1 and CDR2 from the germline V gene are SEHNR and FQNEAQ (reference sequence). Trimming took 5 bases from V and 3 from J; bases not matched to a gene: 15.

The gene calls are TRBV3-1 and TRBJ1-5; no clear D. Trimming left V 1 base short and J 2 bases short, with 9 bases between. This CDR3 contains 15 residues. Germline V gene data show CDR1 as LGHDT and CDR2 as YNNKEL (reference sequence). The CDR3: CASSQGPRGNQPQHF. In DNA form, the CDR3 reads TGTGCCAGCAGCCAAGGGCCAAGGGGCAATCAGCCCCAGCATTTT. Drawing the rest from reference TRBV3-1 and TRBJ1-5, the complete variable domain is DTAVSQTPKYLVTQMGNDKSIKCEQNLGHDTMYWYKQDSKKFLKIMFSYNNKELIINETVPNRFSPKSPDKAHLNLHINSLELGDSAVYFCASSQGPRGNQPQHFGDGTRLSIL.

This chain uses TRBV27 with TRBJ2-3; 9 nucleotides agree with TRBD1. This CDR3 region has 16 residues. V lost 2 bases to trimming and J lost 2 bases; unmatched junction nucleotides: 5. Germline V gene lookup returns CDR1 MNHEY and CDR2 SMNVEV (reference sequence). The CDR3 DNA is TGTGCCAGCAGTTTAGAAGGGACAGGGTACACAGATACGCAGTATTTT. Translating gives CASSLEGTGYTDTQYF.

The rearrangement links TRBV20-1 to TRBJ1-6; D call uncertain. The V end was cut by 5 bases, the J end by 7 bases, with 9 bases between. This CDR3 has 12 residues. The germline V gene encodes CDR1 DFQATT and CDR2 SNEGSKA (reference sequence). CDR3 nucleotide sequence: TGCAGTGCTGGAAGGGAAAATTCACCCCTCCACTTT. As protein: CSAGRENSPLHF.

The chain employs TRBV7-6 and TRBJ1-2; D remains ambiguous. The CDR3 covers 14 residues. Germline V gene sequence: CDR1 SGHVS, CDR2 FNYEAQ. V was cut by 5 bases and J by 6 bases, with 16 bases left in between. Written as DNA, the CDR3 is TGTGCCAGCAGCCCACCGGGAAATATTGATGGCTACACCTTC. It translates to CASSPPGNIDGYTF.

In regard to this clonotype: Germline is not matched at one junction end, which may reflect a read error. The V gene is TRBV7-9, the J gene TRBJ2-1; 10 bases align to TRBD1. This CDR3 is 15 amino acids long. Germline V CDR1 and CDR2: SEHNR, FQNEAQ (reference sequence). CDR3 DNA sequence: TGTGCCAGCAGCCTAGCCGGGACAGGGGAGAATGAGCAGTTCTTC. It translates to CASSLAGTGENEQFF.

This clonotype was observed a handful of times. The V gene is TRBV5-4, the J gene TRBJ2-1; a possible D gene is TRBD2 (6 bases). The V and J ends lost 2 bases and 6 bases respectively, with 15 bases between them. Looked up from germline, CDR1 is SGHNT and CDR2 is YYREEE (reference sequence). There are 15 residues in the CDR3. In nucleotides, the CDR3 is TGTGCCAGCAGCTTACGGGGGAAAGGTAGCAATGAGCAGTTCTTC. The encoded protein is CASSLRGKGSNEQFF.

In this sample, this clonotype turned up a few times. The rearrangement joins TRBV6-6 to TRBJ1-2, with TRBD1 identical over 9 bases. J lost 7 bases, V lost 6 bases, and 3 bases had no gene match. This CDR3 has 12 residues. From germline, CDR1 is MNHNY and CDR2 SVGAGI (reference sequence). The CDR3 nucleotides read TGTGCCAGCAGGGGACAGGGAAGTGGCTACACCTTC. This sequence encodes CASRGQGSGYTF.

V usage is TRBV4-2 and J usage is TRBJ2-5; D possibly corresponds to TRBD2 (6 bases). The ends were cut back, 4 bases at V and 2 bases at J, with 14 bases in the middle. This CDR3 has 15 amino acids. Per the germline V gene, CDR1 is LGHNA and CDR2 is YNFKEQ. CDR3 region: CASSLLAWGQETQYF. In DNA, the CDR3 is TGTGCCAGCAGCCTCCTAGCGTGGGGTCAAGAGACCCAGTACTTC.

The sample holds a few counts of this clonotype. This chain links TRBV6-1 with TRBJ2-3; D remains ambiguous. Per germline, CDR1 MNHNS and CDR2 SASEGT. This CDR3 region has 15 residues. V lost 5 bases to trimming and J lost 0 bases, with 12 bases between them. The CDR3 protein is CASSHTASSTDTQYF. In DNA, the CDR3 is TGTGCCAGCAGTCATACAGCCTCTAGCACAGATACGCAGTATTTT.

This clonotype was counted between two and nine times. For the CDR3, the DNA is TGTGCCAGCAGCAGCATGTGGTTCAGGGCCGCGAACACCGGGGAGCTGTTTTTT. Amino acids: CASSSMWFRAANTGELFF. V usage is TRBV28 and J usage is TRBJ2-2, with TRBD1 as a possible D gene (5 bases). Trimming shortened V by 6 bases and J by 0 bases, and 20 bases separated the two germline ends. The CDR3 has 18 residues. Germline lookup yields CDR1 MDHEN and CDR2 SYDVKM.

J is TRBJ1-5 and V is TRBV6-1, with 7 bases matching TRBD1. The length of the CDR3 is 15 residues. The V gene end was trimmed by 5 bases and the J gene end by 2 bases; junction bases not matched to a gene: 6. Germline V gene lookup returns CDR1 MNHNS and CDR2 SASEGT. CDR3 sequence (DNA): TGTGCCAGCAGTACTCAGGGGGTGGGCAATCAGCCCCAGCATTTT. As protein: CASSTQGVGNQPQHF.

Regarding this clonotype: One junction end disagrees with the germline gene, perhaps due to a read error. This chain uses TRBV7-9 with TRBJ2-1; 8 bases align to TRBD2. Germline assignment: CDR1 SEHNR and CDR2 FQNEAQ (reference sequence). CDR3 size: 15 residues. The CDR3 loop reads CASNLVAGSFDEQFF. Here the CDR3 DNA reads TGTGCCAGCAACTTAGTAGCGGGGAGTTTCGATGAGCAGTTCTTC.

This clonotype was seen only once. This chain links TRBV4-1 with TRBJ1-2, with D uncertain. Trimming took off 9 bases at V and 3 bases at J, with 20 bases between the two ends. The CDR3 totals 15 residues. Germline lookup yields CDR1 MGHRA and CDR2 YSYEKL. CDR3 in amino acids: CASRYPLGGDYGYTF. The CDR3 DNA follows: TGCGCCAGTAGATATCCCCTGGGTGGTGACTATGGCTACACCTTC.

This clonotype has a handful of counts. The genes are TRBV5-1 and TRBJ1-2; D remains unclear. The germline CDR1 and CDR2 sequences are SGHRS and YFSETQ. V gave up 6 bases and J gave up 6 bases, with 9 bases separating them. The CDR3 spans 11 residues. CDR3 loop: CASKGLDGYTF. CDR3 nucleotide sequence: TGCGCCAGCAAAGGCCTCGATGGCTACACCTTC.

Concerning this clonotype itself: One end of the junction does not line up with germline, which may come from a read error. The gene calls are TRBV20-1 and TRBJ2-5, with D tentatively TRBD2 (5 bases). The CDR3 is made up of 16 amino acids. The germline V gene has CDR1 DFQATT and CDR2 SNEGSKA (reference sequence). The CDR3 loop is CSVPPEGLPNQETQYF. In DNA, the CDR3 is TGCAGTGTACCACCCGAGGGCCTCCCTAACCAGGAGACCCAGTACTTC.

This clonotype was found many times. The V call is TRBV12-3 or TRBV12-4, the J call TRBJ2-1; D possibly corresponds to TRBD1 (5 bases). The CDR3 consists of 15 residues. V shed 5 bases and J shed 4 bases, with 15 bases lying between them. The CDR3 bases are TGTGCCAGCAGTCCCGGTAGGGGTTGGTACAATGAGCAGTTCTTC. It encodes CASSPGRGWYNEQFF.

In this sample, this clonotype turned up many times. The V gene is TRBV7-8, the J gene TRBJ1-5; no reliable D call. This CDR3 contains 16 residues. The V and J ends lost 5 bases and 0 bases respectively, with 14 bases between them. Looked up from germline, CDR1 is SGHVS and CDR2 is FQNEAQ. In DNA, the CDR3 is TGTGCCAGCAGCACTTCAGACCGTTATAGCAATCAGCCCCAGCATTTT. This sequence encodes CASSTSDRYSNQPQHF.

V usage is TRBV4-1 and J usage is TRBJ1-2; D is undetermined. The ends were cut back, 1 base at V and 2 bases at J, with 14 bases in the middle. The CDR3 is 16 residues long. Looked up from germline, CDR1 is MGHRA and CDR2 is YSYEKL. The CDR3 is CASSQGDPTPNYGYTF. CDR3 sequence (DNA): TGCGCCAGCAGCCAAGGCGACCCAACCCCCAACTATGGCTACACCTTC.

This clonotype was picked up many times. The chain's CDR3 is CASSFIATGTDTQYF. DNA of the CDR3: TGTGCCAGCAGCTTTATAGCGACAGGGACAGATACGCAGTATTTT. V gene TRBV7-2 combines with J gene TRBJ2-3, with 7 bases lining up with TRBD1. V trimming: 3 bases; J trimming: 3 bases; junction bases outside the gene matches: 6. In germline, CDR1 is SGHTA, CDR2 FQGNSA. The CDR3 has 15 residues.

Regarding this clonotype: Mismatch with germline at one junction end may stem from a read error. The chain couples TRBV29-1 to TRBJ2-1, with no clear D. The CDR3 extends over 15 amino acids. The germline V gene has CDR1 SQVTM and CDR2 ANQGSEA. The CDR3 protein is CSHLGSASSYNAQFF. In nucleotides, the CDR3 is TGCAGCCACCTCGGAAGCGCAAGCTCCTACAATGCGCAGTTCTTC.

This chain uses TRBV7-8 with TRBJ2-7, with 8 bases fitting TRBD1. V trimming: 6 bases; J trimming: 1 base; junction bases outside the gene matches: 8. The germline V gene encodes CDR1 SGHVS and CDR2 FQNEAQ. This CDR3 has 15 amino acids. DNA of the CDR3: TGTGCCAGCAGTGCAGACAGGGGCCAATCCTACGAGCAGTACTTC. It specifies CASSADRGQSYEQYF.

The J gene is TRBJ2-7, the V gene TRBV9; D is undetermined. Germline loops: CDR1 SGDLS, CDR2 YYNGEE. The V end lost 4 bases, the J end lost 3 bases, and 14 bases lay between the germline ends. This CDR3 comprises 14 residues. CDR3 in DNA: TGTGCCAGCAGCCCCTGGGATAAGGGCTACGAGCAGTACTTC. Protein product: CASSPWDKGYEQYF.

This sequence joins TRBV11-3 and TRBJ2-7, with D perhaps matching TRBD2 (5 bases). Germline V gives CDR1 SGHNT, CDR2 YENEEA. The CDR3 consists of 17 residues. Trimming pared 4 bases from V and 7 bases from J, leaving 26 bases between. Here the CDR3 reads CASSSSPPRGRYNEQYF. In nucleotides, the CDR3 is TGTGCCAGCAGCTCCAGCCCCCCTCGGGGTCGTTACAATGAGCAGTACTTC.

This clonotype turned up a few times. This chain uses TRBV29-1 with TRBJ1-1; D gene ambiguous. V lost 5 bases and J 2 bases, leaving 6 bases between the germline ends. This CDR3 is 11 amino acids long. Germline CDR1 is SQVTM and CDR2 is ANQGSEA. Here the CDR3 reads CSVSGNTEAFF. In DNA form, the CDR3 reads TGCAGCGTTAGCGGTAACACTGAAGCTTTCTTT.

This clonotype was counted between two and nine times. The gene calls are TRBV20-1 and TRBJ2-1; possibly TRBD2 for D (5 bases). V dropped 3 bases and J dropped 6 bases, with 18 bases sitting between them. The CDR3 has 15 residues. Germline V lookup: CDR1 DFQATT, CDR2 SNEGSKA (reference sequence). CDR3 bases: TGCAGTGCTAGGTTCCTAGGGTGGAGGCCCAATGAGCAGTTCTTC. The encoded protein is CSARFLGWRPNEQFF.

The V gene is TRBV2, the J gene TRBJ2-1; D is perhaps TRBD2 (5 bases). V lost 7 bases and J 8 bases, leaving 15 bases between the germline ends. Looked up from germline, CDR1 is SNHLY and CDR2 is FYNNEI. CDR3 length equals 13 residues. The CDR3 region is CASTGIPTDEQFF. Here the CDR3 DNA reads TGTGCCAGCACGGGGATCCCTACGGATGAGCAGTTCTTC.